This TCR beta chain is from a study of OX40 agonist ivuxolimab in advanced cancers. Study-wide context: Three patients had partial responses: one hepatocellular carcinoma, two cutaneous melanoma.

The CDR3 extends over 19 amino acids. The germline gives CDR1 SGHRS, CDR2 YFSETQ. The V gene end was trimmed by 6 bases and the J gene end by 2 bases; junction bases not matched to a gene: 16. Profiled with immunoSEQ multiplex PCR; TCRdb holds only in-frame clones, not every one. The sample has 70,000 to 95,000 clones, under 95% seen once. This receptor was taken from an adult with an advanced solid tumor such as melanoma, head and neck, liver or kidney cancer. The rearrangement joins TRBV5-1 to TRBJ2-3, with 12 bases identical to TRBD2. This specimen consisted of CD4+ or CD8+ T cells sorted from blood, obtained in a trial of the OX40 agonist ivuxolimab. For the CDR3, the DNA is TGCGCCAGCAACAAATGGAGGTCGACTAGCGGGGGCAACACAGATACGCAGTATTTT. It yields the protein CASNKWRSTSGGNTDTQYF.